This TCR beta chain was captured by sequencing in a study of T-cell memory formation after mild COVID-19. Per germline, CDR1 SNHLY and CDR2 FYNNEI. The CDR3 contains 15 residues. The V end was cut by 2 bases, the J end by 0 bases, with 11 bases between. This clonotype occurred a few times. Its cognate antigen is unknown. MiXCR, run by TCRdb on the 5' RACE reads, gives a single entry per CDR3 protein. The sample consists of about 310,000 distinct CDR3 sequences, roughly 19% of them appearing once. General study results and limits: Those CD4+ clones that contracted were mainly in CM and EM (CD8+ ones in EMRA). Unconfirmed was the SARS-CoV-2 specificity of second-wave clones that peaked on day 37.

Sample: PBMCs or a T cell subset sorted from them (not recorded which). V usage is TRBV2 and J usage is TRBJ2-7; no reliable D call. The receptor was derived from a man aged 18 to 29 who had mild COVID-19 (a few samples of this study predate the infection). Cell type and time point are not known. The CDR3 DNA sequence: TGTGCCAGCAGTGAAAGGCAGGCGAGCTCCTACGAGCAGTACTTC. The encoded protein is CASSERQASSYEQYF.